These 30 T cell receptor beta chains came from one sample sequenced in a study of T cell responses to AZD1222 COVID-19 vaccine. Assay: immunoSEQ multiplex PCR; the TCRdb copy retains only in-frame clones and omits some. The sample has around 150,000 clones; approximately 92% are singletons. This specimen was peripheral blood, taken on day 0 of AZD1222 vaccination. All receptors derive from an adult in good health.

This clone was detected only once. The CDR3 DNA is TGTGCCAGCAGTGGTCCGGGACACCGATCTAATAGCAATCAGCCCCAGCATTTT. This codes for CASSGPGHRSNSNQPQHF. The gene calls are TRBV2 and TRBJ1-5, with D tentatively TRBD1 (6 bases). Germline CDR1 is SNHLY and CDR2 is FYNNEI. V was trimmed by 4 bases and J by 0 bases, leaving 19 bases between them. The CDR3 spans 18 residues.

V usage is TRBV4-1 and J usage is TRBJ2-1; 7 nucleotides match TRBD2. With V trimmed by 5 bases and J by 0 bases, 7 bases remained unmatched. Germline lookup yields CDR1 MGHRA and CDR2 YSYEKL. CDR3 length: 16 residues. The CDR3 region has the DNA TGCGCCAGCAGCTCCCTCGGGGGGTTCTCCTACAATGAGCAGTTCTTC. Translation: CASSSLGGFSYNEQFF.

This chain links TRBV6-5 with TRBJ2-5; 12 bases line up with TRBD1. The CDR3 contains 15 residues. V shed 8 bases and J 5 bases; nucleotides not matched to a gene: 9. Per germline, CDR1 MNHEY and CDR2 SVGAGI. The chain's CDR3 is CASGGQGALGETQYF. The CDR3 DNA sequence: TGTGCCAGCGGGGGACAGGGGGCGTTAGGGGAGACCCAGTACTTC.

The chain joins TRBV28 to TRBJ2-1; 8 nucleotides match TRBD1. The CDR3 totals 15 residues. CDR1 is MDHEN, CDR2 SYDVKM, per germline. Losses at the gene ends were 10 bases for V and 6 bases for J; bases not matched to a gene: 14. The CDR3 region has the DNA TGTGCCACCCACTCGACAGGGGAAGTACTCAATGAGCAGTTCTTC. Amino acids: CATHSTGEVLNEQFF.

V is TRBV28 and J is TRBJ2-3, with D unclear. This CDR3 comprises 15 residues. In germline, CDR1 is MDHEN, CDR2 SYDVKM. Trimming took off 3 bases at V and 5 bases at J, with 15 bases between the two ends. The CDR3 protein is CASSLPGSSVDTQYF. CDR3 nucleotides: TGTGCCAGCAGTTTGCCCGGTTCCTCGGTAGATACGCAGTATTTT. The full variable domain, in which reference TRBV28 and TRBJ2-3 provide the parts outside the CDR3, is DVKVTQSSRYLVKRTGEKVFLECVQDMDHENMFWYRQDPGLGLRLIYFSYDVKMKEKGDIPEGYSVSREKKERFSLILESASTNQTSMYLCASSLPGSSVDTQYFGPGTRLTVL.

This chain joins TRBV5-8 and TRBJ2-2; 10 bases match TRBD1. The CDR3 is 15 amino acids. The V gene end was trimmed by 4 bases and the J gene end by 3 bases; junction bases not matched to a gene: 3. Germline V gene lookup returns CDR1 SGHTS and CDR2 YDEGEE. The CDR3 reads CASSADRGYTGELFF. CDR3 bases: TGTGCCAGCAGCGCGGACAGGGGGTACACCGGGGAGCTGTTTTTT.

The chain couples TRBV7-9 to TRBJ1-3; no definite D call. Trimming shortened V by 1 base and J by 5 bases, and 3 bases separated the two germline ends. The germline CDR1 and CDR2 sequences are SEHNR and FQNEAQ (reference sequence). The CDR3 covers 12 residues. The chain's CDR3 is CASSLERNTIYF. As DNA, the CDR3 is TGTGCCAGCAGCTTAGAGAGAAACACCATATATTTT. Filled out from reference TRBV7-9 and TRBJ1-3, the complete variable domain reads DTGVSQNPRHKITKRGQNVTFRCDPISEHNRLYWYRQTLGQGPEFLTYFQNEAQLEKSRLLSDRFSAERPKGSFSTLEIQRTEQGDSAMYLCASSLERNTIYFGEGSWLTVV.

V gene TRBV4-2 combines with J gene TRBJ2-5; 10 positions agree with TRBD2. With 0 bases clipped from V and 1 base from J, the junction kept 2 bases outside the gene matches. The CDR3 is 16 amino acids. Germline loops: CDR1 LGHNA, CDR2 YNFKEQ. The CDR3 DNA reads as TGTGCCAGCAGCCAAGATAGGACTAGCGGCCAAGAGACCCAGTACTTC. Its translation is CASSQDRTSGQETQYF.

This sequence joins TRBV19 and TRBJ1-5, with D maybe TRBD1 (5 bases). Looked up from germline, CDR1 is LNHDA and CDR2 is SQIVND (reference sequence). V dropped 3 bases and J dropped 9 bases, with 21 bases sitting between them. The CDR3 has 16 amino acids. The CDR3 here is CASSMTADTTVWPQHF. Here the CDR3 DNA reads TGTGCCAGTAGTATGACCGCGGACACTACCGTCTGGCCCCAGCATTTT.

J is TRBJ2-4 and V is TRBV5-5; no definite D call. The V and J ends lost 6 bases and 5 bases respectively, with 18 bases between them. The CDR3 is made up of 15 amino acids. The germline gives CDR1 SGHKS, CDR2 YYEKEE (reference sequence). CDR3: CASILMPTTENIQYF. The DNA for the CDR3 is TGTGCCAGCATCCTTATGCCTACAACGGAAAACATTCAGTACTTC. The full variable domain, with the rest looked up from reference TRBV5-5 and TRBJ2-4, is DAGVTQSPTHLIKTRGQQVTLRCSPISGHKSVSWYQQVLGQGPQFIFQYYEKEERGRGNFPDRFSARQFPNYSSELNVNALLLGDSALYLCASILMPTTENIQYFGAGTRLSVL.

This clone was picked up a small number of times. The rearrangement links TRBV27 to TRBJ2-7; 11 nucleotides align to TRBD1. V was clipped by 4 bases and J by 6 bases; unmatched bases: 5. CDR3 size: 14 residues. Germline values: CDR1 MNHEY, CDR2 SMNVEV (reference sequence). The CDR3 here is CASSSLGTGGEQYF. CDR3 DNA sequence: TGTGCCAGCAGTTCGTTAGGGACAGGGGGCGAGCAGTACTTC.

The rearrangement joins TRBV5-3 to TRBJ2-1; 7 positions match TRBD1. TRBV5-3 is placed among ORFs of uncertain function. This CDR3 is 15 amino acids long. Trimming cost V 1 base and J 4 bases; bases outside gene matches: 5. The CDR3 is CARSLKGQRYNEQFF. CDR3 coding DNA: TGTGCCAGAAGCTTGAAGGGACAGAGGTACAATGAGCAGTTCTTC.

The chain is built from TRBV13 and TRBJ1-3, with unresolved D. V was cut by 2 bases and J by 1 base, with 9 bases left in between. Germline V gene data show CDR1 as PRHDT and CDR2 as FYEKMQ (reference sequence). The CDR3 loop spans 15 amino acids. The DNA of the CDR3 is TGTGCCAGCAGCTTAAGGGTGGATTCTGGAAACACCATATATTTT. The encoded protein is CASSLRVDSGNTIYF.

The chain has TRBV7-2 and TRBJ2-7; D is possibly TRBD1 or TRBD2 (6 bases each). Germline loops: CDR1 SGHTA, CDR2 FQGNSA. V gave up 6 bases and J gave up 4 bases, with 13 bases separating them. This CDR3 region has 13 residues. CDR3 loop: CASRPGAAYEQYF. CDR3 DNA sequence: TGTGCCAGCAGGCCGGGGGCGGCATACGAGCAGTACTTC. The full variable domain, rest sourced from reference TRBV7-2 and TRBJ2-7, is GAGVSQSPSNKVTEKGKDVELRCDPISGHTALYWYRQSLGQGLEFLIYFQGNSAPDKSGLPSDRFSAERTGGSVSTLTIQRTQQEDSAVYLCASRPGAAYEQYFGPGTRLTVT.

The V call is TRBV6-5, the J call TRBJ1-1; weak D call: TRBD1 (5 bases). Germline V gene lookup returns CDR1 MNHEY and CDR2 SVGAGI. V was trimmed by 6 bases and J by 5 bases, leaving 16 bases between them. The CDR3 totals 14 residues. CDR3 nucleotide sequence: TGTGCCAGCAGCCGCGCTAGATCAGGGACTGAAGCTTTCTTT. It encodes CASSRARSGTEAFF.

The chain couples TRBV2 to TRBJ1-5, with a possible D match to TRBD1 (6 bases). The CDR3 totals 15 residues. Per the germline V gene, CDR1 is SNHLY and CDR2 is FYNNEI. Trimming took off 1 base at V and 6 bases at J, with 13 bases between the two ends. CDR3 protein: CASSEVRGRGQPQHF. The CDR3 DNA reads TGTGCCAGCAGTGAAGTCAGGGGAAGGGGTCAGCCCCAGCATTTT.

This sequence joins TRBV5-6 and TRBJ1-5, with a weak D call TRBD1 (6 bases). Germline CDR1 is SGHDT and CDR2 is YYEEEE. Trimming removed 6 bases from V and 5 bases from J, with 18 bases in between. This CDR3 has 15 residues. Here the CDR3 DNA reads TGTGCCAGCATCCCCGAATACAGGGTGGATCAGCCCCAGCATTTT. Translation: CASIPEYRVDQPQHF.

This chain connects TRBV11-2 to TRBJ2-7; 7 positions match TRBD2. V shed 4 bases and J 2 bases; nucleotides not matched to a gene: 5. Germline V gene sequence: CDR1 SGHAT, CDR2 FQNNGV. The CDR3 is 14 residues long. CDR3: CASSSLALTYEQYF. CDR3 DNA: TGTGCCAGCAGCTCACTAGCGCTCACCTACGAGCAGTACTTC.

The chain carries TRBV7-2 and TRBJ1-5; 12 positions match TRBD1. The CDR3 has 15 amino acids. CDR1 is SGHTA and CDR2 is FQGNSA in the germline V gene. Unmatched junction bases numbered 2, after V lost 1 base and J lost 7 bases. In nucleotides, the CDR3 is TGTGCCAGCAGCTTAGGGGACAGGGGGCGGCAGCCCCAGCATTTT. It translates to CASSLGDRGRQPQHF.

The chain joins TRBV7-8 to TRBJ2-2; 8 positions agree with TRBD1. Germline V gives CDR1 SGHVS, CDR2 FQNEAQ. The junction had 7 bases not matched to a gene; V was cut back by 0 bases and J by 4 bases. The CDR3 covers 17 residues. The CDR3 DNA reads as TGTGCCAGCAGCTTAGCCAGACGACAGGGGAGCACCGGGGAGCTGTTTTTT. Its protein product is CASSLARRQGSTGELFF.

The rearrangement uses TRBV28 and TRBJ2-3; 7 nucleotides agree with TRBD2. The germline CDR1 and CDR2 sequences are MDHEN and SYDVKM. The trim removed 6 bases at V and 2 bases at J, leaving 8 bases unmatched. The CDR3 is made up of 15 amino acids. CDR3 bases: TGTGCCAGCAGGAAGCGGGGACTTTTCACAGATACGCAGTATTTT. Amino acids: CASRKRGLFTDTQYF.

The J gene is TRBJ2-3, the V gene TRBV2; D is possibly TRBD1 or TRBD2 (6 bases each). This CDR3 spans 15 amino acids. V was shortened by 6 bases and J by 1 base, with 14 bases between the two germline ends. The V gene's germline CDR1 is SNHLY and CDR2 FYNNEI. CDR3 protein: CASSLRGGGTDTQYF. The CDR3 region has the DNA TGTGCCAGCAGCCTCAGGGGAGGCGGCACAGATACGCAGTATTTT.

The chain recombines TRBV2 with TRBJ1-1; D ambiguous. With 4 bases removed from V and 0 bases from J, the gap between germline ends came to 15 bases. CDR3 length equals 16 residues. In germline, CDR1 is SNHLY, CDR2 FYNNEI. The CDR3 DNA reads TGTGCCAGCAGTGTTCGGCCAGCTGAAATGAACACTGAAGCTTTCTTT. Translated: CASSVRPAEMNTEAFF.

The chain couples TRBV7-3 to TRBJ1-2, with a possible D match to TRBD1 (5 bases). The CDR3 runs to 16 residues. Trimming took off 5 bases at V and 0 bases at J, with 16 bases between the two ends. Germline V gives CDR1 SGHTA, CDR2 FQGTGA. The CDR3 DNA reads TGTGCCAGCAGCCCGAGCCCAACAGGCGCTAACTATGGCTACACCTTC. Protein: CASSPSPTGANYGYTF.

The chain combines TRBV3-1 (or the pseudogene TRBV3-2) with TRBJ1-1, with a possible D match to TRBD1 (6 bases). Germline-derived CDR1 and CDR2 are LGHDT and YNNKEL (reference sequence). Trimming removed 6 bases from V and 4 bases from J, with 9 bases in between. The CDR3 has 12 residues. This CDR3 is CASSFRGTEAFF. The DNA of the CDR3 is TGTGCCAGCAGTTTCAGGGGCACTGAAGCTTTCTTT.

The chain uses TRBV6-1 and TRBJ1-2, with D perhaps TRBD1 (6 bases). This CDR3 region has 16 residues. The germline V and J ends were trimmed by 0 bases and 4 bases, with 15 bases remaining between them. Germline assignment: CDR1 MNHNS and CDR2 SASEGT. The chain's CDR3 is CASSEAPGQIVYGYTF. The DNA for the CDR3 is TGTGCCAGCAGTGAAGCACCTGGACAGATCGTCTATGGCTACACCTTC.

CDR3 nucleotide sequence: TGTGCCAGCAGCAAGGACAGGGGAGGAGGCACAGATACGCAGTATTTT. Its protein is CASSKDRGGGTDTQYF. The chain recombines TRBV7-6 with TRBJ2-3, with TRBD1 matching 9 bases. The CDR3 extends over 16 amino acids. Unmatched junction bases numbered 7, after V lost 5 bases and J lost 1 base. In germline, CDR1 is SGHVS, CDR2 FNYEAQ.

The chain employs TRBV2 and TRBJ2-3; 9 positions match TRBD2. Looked up from germline, CDR1 is SNHLY and CDR2 is FYNNEI. The CDR3 contains 15 residues. The ends lost 9 bases at V and 5 bases at J; junction bases unmatched: 12. Here the CDR3 reads CARGRASGMQDTQYF. CDR3 DNA sequence: TGTGCCAGGGGAAGGGCTAGCGGGATGCAAGATACGCAGTATTTT.

About this clone itself: Other DNA sequences in the same sample also yield this CDR3. The chain couples TRBV19 to TRBJ1-1; a weak D match, TRBD1 (5 bases). The germline V gene has CDR1 LNHDA and CDR2 SQIVND (reference sequence). The CDR3 totals 14 residues. V lost 0 bases and J lost 0, with 5 bases in between. The CDR3 spells CASSIDRVNTEAFF. The CDR3 nucleotides read TGTGCCAGTAGTATAGACAGGGTGAACACTGAAGCTTTCTTT. The variable domain in full, completed from reference TRBV19 and TRBJ1-1, reads DGGITQSPKYLFRKEGQNVTLSCEQNLNHDAMYWYRQDPGQGLRLIYYSQIVNDFQKGDIAEGYSVSREKKESFPLTVTSAQKNPTAFYLCASSIDRVNTEAFFGQGTRLTVV.

This chain joins TRBV5-8 and TRBJ1-6, with 10 bases fitting TRBD1. Trimming cost V 10 bases and J 10 bases; bases outside gene matches: 8. Germline V gene sequence: CDR1 SGHTS, CDR2 YDEGEE. This CDR3 has 13 residues. The CDR3 sequence: CASLPGQGSPLHF. In DNA form, the CDR3 reads TGTGCCTCCCTCCCGGGACAGGGGTCACCCCTCCACTTT. Drawing the rest from reference TRBV5-8 and TRBJ1-6, the complete variable domain is EAGVTQSPTHLIKTRGQQATLRCSPISGHTSVYWYQQALGLGLQFLLWYDEGEERNRGNFPPRFSGRQFPNYSSELNVNALELEDSALYLCASLPGQGSPLHFGNGTRLTVT.